This TCR beta chain emerged from a study of cytomegalovirus exposure and HLA in healthy donors. About the research overall: In a later analysis, the approximately 110 validation repertoires were reported to have used the same platform as the 600 to 800 first-cohort repertoires. Points from the study as a whole: In vitro, three CMV-associated chains proved specific for CMV antigens.

The data were produced by immunoSEQ multiplex PCR, yet TCRdb's version contains in-frame clones alone and is incomplete. There are 150,000 to 250,000 clones in the sample; roughly 77% occur only once, and over 0.95% lies in the top ten. This CDR3 contains 16 residues. Trimming left V 0 bases short and J 4 bases short, with 15 bases between. Germline V CDR1 and CDR2: SNHLY, FYNNEI. Regarding this clone: The antigen is undetermined.

This chain links TRBV2 with TRBJ1-1; D is ambiguous. The sequence was obtained from a woman in her twenties or thirties in good health and CMV-seronegative. Material for sequencing was PBMCs. The CDR3 DNA reads TGTGCCAGCAGTGAAGCGTCTTACGGGGTTCGCACTGAAGCTTTCTTT. It specifies CASSEASYGVRTEAFF.